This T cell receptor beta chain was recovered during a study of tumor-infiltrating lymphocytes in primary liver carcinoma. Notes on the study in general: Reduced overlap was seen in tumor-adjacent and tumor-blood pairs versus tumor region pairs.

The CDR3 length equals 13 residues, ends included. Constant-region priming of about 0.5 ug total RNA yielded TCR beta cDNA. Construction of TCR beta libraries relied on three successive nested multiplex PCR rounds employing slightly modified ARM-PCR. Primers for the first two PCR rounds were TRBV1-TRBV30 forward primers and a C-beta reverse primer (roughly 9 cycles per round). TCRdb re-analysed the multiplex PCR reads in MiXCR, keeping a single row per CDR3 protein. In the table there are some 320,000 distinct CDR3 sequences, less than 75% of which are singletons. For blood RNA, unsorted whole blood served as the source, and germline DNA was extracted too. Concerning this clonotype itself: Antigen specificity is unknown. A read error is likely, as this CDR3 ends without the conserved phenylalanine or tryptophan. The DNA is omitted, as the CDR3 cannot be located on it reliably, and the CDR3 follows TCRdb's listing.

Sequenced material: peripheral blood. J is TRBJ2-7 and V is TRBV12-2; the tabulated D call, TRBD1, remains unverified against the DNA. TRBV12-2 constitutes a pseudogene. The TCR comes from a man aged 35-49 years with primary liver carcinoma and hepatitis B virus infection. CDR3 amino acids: CASRLAPPYEQYS.